This T cell receptor (beta chain) emerged from a study of breast tumors, draining lymph nodes, adjacent tissues. Study-level points and caveats: Findings are consistent with lymph node origin and intratumoral expansion of most tumor T cells. Tumor repertoires ranked between lymph nodes and nontumor tissue in diversity, with V and J gene preferences. Data only fit, rather than demonstrated, lymph node origin of most tumor T cells.

Using its own MiXCR run on the multiplex PCR reads, TCRdb lists one record per CDR3 protein. The table shows some 230,000 distinct CDR3 sequences, with under 40% occurring only once. There are a few counts of this clonotype. Its antigen remains unidentified. A much larger clone differs from this one at a single base, so this may be a read error. Breast cancer patients provided tissue from their axillary draining lymph nodes. Germline lookup yields CDR1 SQVTM and CDR2 ANQGSEA. Trimming stripped 8 bases from V and 0 bases from J, with 18 bases between. The CDR3 runs 15 residues. Sample: axillary lymph node tissue. The chain recombines TRBV29-1 with TRBJ2-3, with D unclear. The sequence was collected from a female donor with breast cancer. Some clones in this sample may be carry-over from other donors' samples. In nucleotides, the CDR3 is TGCAGCACGATCGGAGAGAGGATTAGCACAGATACGCAGTATTTT. This translates into CSTIGERISTDTQYF.